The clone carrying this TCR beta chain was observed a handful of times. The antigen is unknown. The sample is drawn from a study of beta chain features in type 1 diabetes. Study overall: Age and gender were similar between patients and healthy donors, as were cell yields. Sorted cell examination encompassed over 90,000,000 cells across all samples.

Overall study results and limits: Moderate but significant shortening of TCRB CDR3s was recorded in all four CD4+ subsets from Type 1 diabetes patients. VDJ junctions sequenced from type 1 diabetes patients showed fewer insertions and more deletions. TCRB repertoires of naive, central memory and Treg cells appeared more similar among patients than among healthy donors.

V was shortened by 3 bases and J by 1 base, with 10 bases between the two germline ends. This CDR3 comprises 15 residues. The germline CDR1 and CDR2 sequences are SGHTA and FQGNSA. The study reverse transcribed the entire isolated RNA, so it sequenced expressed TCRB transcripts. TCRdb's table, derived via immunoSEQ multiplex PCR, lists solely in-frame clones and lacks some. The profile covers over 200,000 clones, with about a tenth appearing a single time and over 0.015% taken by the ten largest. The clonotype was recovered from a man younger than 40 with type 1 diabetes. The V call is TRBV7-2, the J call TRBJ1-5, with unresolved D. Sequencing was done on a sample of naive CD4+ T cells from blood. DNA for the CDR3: TGTGCCAGCAGCTTCCGGACGGGAAGCAATCAGCCCCAGCATTTT. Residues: CASSFRTGSNQPQHF.